One and the same sample provided the 10 T cell receptor beta chains below, sequenced in a study of T cells in Graves' hyperthyroidism and ophthalmopathy. Amplification of TCR beta CDR3 regions used RNA as the template. First-round RT-PCR of the TCR CDR3 relied on the HTBI primer set. TCRdb called the multiplex PCR reads again in MiXCR, with one record for every CDR3 protein. Among some 600,000 distinct CDR3 sequences listed, about half were seen once. What was sequenced was peripheral blood or thyroid tissue (not recorded which). Receptor source: a woman aged 18-29 years with Graves' hyperthyroidism.

This clonotype was seen at least ten times. The chain combines TRBV2 with TRBJ2-5, with 8 nucleotides matching TRBD2. This CDR3 spans 15 amino acids. Germline trimming cut 2 bases from V and 5 bases from J; bases unmatched to any gene: 7. The germline CDR1 and CDR2 sequences are SNHLY and FYNNEI. The CDR3 is CASSEFQREFETQYF. The CDR3 nucleotides are TGTGCCAGCAGTGAATTTCAGCGGGAGTTTGAGACCCAGTACTTC.

Details on this clonotype: The germline gene is not matched at one end of the junction; a read error may be the cause. The CDR3 loop is CAGSEAKGGAGEQYF. For the CDR3, the DNA is TGTGCCGGCAGTGAAGCAAAGGGAGGAGCTGGCGAGCAGTACTTC. The chain joins TRBV6-1 to TRBJ2-7; TRBD2 might be the D (6 bases). The CDR3 spans 15 residues. Germline V gives CDR1 MNHNS, CDR2 SASEGT.

Turning to this clonotype: At one end the junction does not follow the germline gene, possibly because of a read error. V gene TRBV11-1 combines with J gene TRBJ1-1; D possibly corresponds to TRBD1 (5 bases). Germline V gives CDR1 SGHAT, CDR2 FQDESV (reference sequence). The CDR3 extends over 12 amino acids. CDR3 protein: CASSLEGVAAFF. CDR3 bases: TGCGCCAGCAGCTTAGAAGGGGTGGCCGCTTTCTTT. Full variable domain (outside the CDR3, taken from reference TRBV11-1 and TRBJ1-1): EAEVAQSPRYKITEKSQAVAFWCDPISGHATLYWYRQILGQGPELLVQFQDESVVDDSQLPKDRFSAERLKGVDSTLKIQPAELGDSAMYLCASSLEGVAAFFGQGTRLTVV.

This clonotype was detected only a few times. The V and J genes are TRBV29-1 and TRBJ2-7; D unresolved. CDR3 size: 13 residues. The V gene lost 5 bases and the J gene lost 2 bases, with 13 bases spanning the gap. The germline V gene encodes CDR1 SQVTM and CDR2 ANQGSEA. The CDR3 protein is CSVWAPPPYEQYF. In nucleotides, the CDR3 is TGCAGCGTTTGGGCACCTCCGCCCTACGAGCAGTACTTC.

This chain's CDR3 is CASSEARGARSQPQHF. Here the CDR3 DNA reads TGTGCCAGCAGTGAAGCACGGGGGGCGAGGAGTCAGCCCCAGCATTTT. The chain joins TRBV2 to TRBJ1-5, with D tentatively TRBD1 (6 bases). Germline CDR1 and CDR2: SNHLY and FYNNEI. This CDR3 region has 16 residues. V was shortened by 0 bases and J by 6 bases, with 15 bases between the two germline ends.

This clonotype was counted at least ten times. The V call is TRBV15, the J call TRBJ2-5; possibly TRBD2 for D (6 bases). Per the germline V gene, CDR1 is LNHNV and CDR2 is YYDKDF (reference sequence). The V end was cut by 5 bases, the J end by 2 bases, with 12 bases between. The CDR3 has 14 residues. CDR3 in amino acids: CATSVIGGQETQYF. The CDR3 DNA is TGTGCCACCAGCGTAATTGGGGGGCAAGAGACCCAGTACTTC.

V is TRBV24-1 and J is TRBJ1-1; D is perhaps TRBD1 (6 bases). Trimming removed 3 bases at V and 1 base at J, with 8 bases between. This CDR3 is built from 14 residues. Germline-derived CDR1 and CDR2 are KGHDR and SFDVKD. The CDR3 DNA is TGTGCCACCAGTGATACAGGGTCGAACACTGAAGCTTTCTTT. Amino acids: CATSDTGSNTEAFF.

In this sample, this clonotype turned up many times. This chain joins TRBV7-9 and TRBJ1-5, with D possibly matching TRBD1 (5 bases). V dropped 9 bases and J dropped 1 base, with 13 bases sitting between them. CDR1 SEHNR and CDR2 FQNEAQ come from the germline V gene (reference sequence). The CDR3 loop spans 14 amino acids. CDR3 in DNA: TGTGCCAGTTCGGGGGACGAGAGCAATCAGCCCCAGCATTTT. Translating gives CASSGDESNQPQHF. Variable domain in full (rest from reference TRBV7-9 and TRBJ1-5): DTGVSQNPRHKITKRGQNVTFRCDPISEHNRLYWYRQTLGQGPEFLTYFQNEAQLEKSRLLSDRFSAERPKGSFSTLEIQRTEQGDSAMYLCASSGDESNQPQHFGDGTRLSIL.

The genes are TRBV10-3 and TRBJ1-1, with TRBD1 as a possible D gene (5 bases). The CDR3 extends over 14 amino acids. The V gene's germline CDR1 is ENHRY and CDR2 SYGVKD. V was pared by 2 bases and J by 4 bases, with 11 bases between. The CDR3 region has the DNA TGTGCCATCAGTGAGACGGGGGGGGGCACTGAAGCTTTCTTT. It translates to CAISETGGGTEAFF.

This clonotype was counted at least ten times. The chain has TRBV29-1 and TRBJ1-4; 7 bases align to TRBD1. The CDR3 totals 16 residues. The V and J ends lost 0 bases and 6 bases, in that order; junction bases with no gene match: 10. Looked up from germline, CDR1 is SQVTM and CDR2 is ANQGSEA. CDR3 in DNA: TGCAGCGTTGAAGATCTAAGGGGGCGCGTGGATGAAAAACTGTTTTTT. This translates into CSVEDLRGRVDEKLFF.